This is a list of T cell receptor beta chains from one sample in a study of beta chain features in type 1 diabetes. Measured with immunoSEQ multiplex PCR; TCRdb has only the in-frame clones, and not every one. The sample lists about 110,000 clones; 30% to 40% were seen once. The sequenced material came from stem cell memory CD4+ T cells from blood. The source of these receptors is a woman between 18 and 29 years old in good health. CDR3s include the opening cysteine and the closing phenylalanine or tryptophan. The D gene is left open where the match is weak. Not every row has a clone size; where given, it reads once, few, many or a size class.

clone_size: few
d_call: NA
j_call: TRBJ2-1
v_call: TRBV5-1
cdr3_aa: CASTKTSPYNEQFF
cdr3_nt: TGCGCCAGCACTAAGACTAGTCCCTACAATGAGCAGTTCTTC

clone_size: NA
d_call: NA
j_call: TRBJ2-5
v_call: TRBV7-8
cdr3_aa: CASSLVVGSGQETQYF
cdr3_nt: TGTGCCAGCAGCTTAGTTGTGGGGAGCGGCCAAGAGACCCAGTACTTC

clone_size: few
d_call: TRBD1
j_call: TRBJ2-3
v_call: TRBV28
cdr3_aa: CASTGQGGSWGTQYF
cdr3_nt: TGTGCCAGCACCGGACAGGGGGGATCTTGGGGTACGCAGTATTTT

clone_size: few
d_call: NA
j_call: TRBJ2-7
v_call: TRBV2
cdr3_aa: CASSGTRRESEQYF
cdr3_nt: TGTGCCAGCAGTGGAACCAGGAGGGAATCTGAGCAGTACTTC

clone_size: few
d_call: TRBD1
j_call: TRBJ2-7
v_call: TRBV12-5
cdr3_aa: CASGRGLYEQYF
cdr3_nt: TGTGCTAGTGGGAGGGGGCTATACGAGCAGTACTTC

clone_size: NA
d_call: TRBD2
j_call: TRBJ2-7
v_call: TRBV7-2
cdr3_aa: CASSPAGTSGTYEQYF
cdr3_nt: TGTGCCAGCAGCCCCGCGGGGACTAGCGGGACCTACGAGCAGTACTTC

clone_size: NA
d_call: TRBD1
j_call: TRBJ1-2
v_call: TRBV7-6
cdr3_aa: CASSSWDRSNYGYTF
cdr3_nt: TGTGCCAGCAGCTCATGGGACAGGTCTAACTATGGCTACACCTTC

clone_size: few
d_call: NA
j_call: TRBJ2-7
v_call: TRBV28
cdr3_aa: CASFRVWGEQCF
cdr3_nt: TGTGCCAGTTTTAGGGTTTGGGGCGAGCAGTGCTTC

clone_size: few
d_call: TRBD2
j_call: TRBJ2-7
v_call: TRBV11-2
cdr3_aa: CASSLGLGRITYEQYF
cdr3_nt: TGTGCCAGCAGCTTAGGCCTCGGGAGGATAACCTACGAGCAGTACTTC

clone_size: NA
d_call: TRBD2
j_call: TRBJ2-3
v_call: TRBV7-2
cdr3_aa: CASSLGAGGRGQYF
cdr3_nt: TGTGCCAGCAGCTTAGGCGCAGGCGGGAGAGGGCAGTATTTT

clone_size: NA
d_call: NA
j_call: TRBJ2-1
v_call: TRBV5-1
cdr3_aa: CASSLGPLGEQFF
cdr3_nt: TGCGCCAGCAGCTTGGGACCACTCGGGGAGCAGTTCTTC

clone_size: NA
d_call: TRBD2
j_call: TRBJ2-4
v_call: TRBV19
cdr3_aa: CASSTGLAVYRKNIQYF
cdr3_nt: TGTGCCAGTAGTACGGGACTAGCGGTGTACCGCAAAAACATTCAGTACTTC

clone_size: NA
d_call: TRBD2
j_call: TRBJ2-1
v_call: TRBV19
cdr3_aa: CASKGSGGYNEQFF
cdr3_nt: TGTGCCAGTAAGGGTAGCGGGGGTTACAATGAGCAGTTCTTC

clone_size: NA
d_call: NA
j_call: TRBJ2-3
v_call: TRBV6-6
cdr3_aa: CAISGQSTDTQYF
cdr3_nt: TGTGCCATCTCGGGACAAAGCACAGATACGCAGTATTTT

clone_size: few
d_call: TRBD2
j_call: TRBJ2-1
v_call: TRBV7-2
cdr3_aa: CASSSTSGRAYEQFF
cdr3_nt: TGTGCCAGCAGCTCCACTAGCGGGAGGGCTTATGAGCAGTTCTTC

clone_size: NA
d_call: NA
j_call: TRBJ1-1
v_call: TRBV11-2
cdr3_aa: CASSLVTAMNTEAFF
cdr3_nt: TGTGCCAGCAGCTTAGTAACAGCTATGAACACTGAAGCTTTCTTT

clone_size: once
d_call: NA
j_call: TRBJ1-5
v_call: TRBV6-1
cdr3_aa: CASSEGGVLSGNQPQHF
cdr3_nt: TGTGCCAGCAGTGAAGGGGGCGTTTTGAGCGGCAATCAGCCCCAGCATTTT

clone_size: NA
d_call: NA
j_call: TRBJ2-2
v_call: TRBV2
cdr3_aa: CASSGQRHTGELFF
cdr3_nt: TGTGCCAGCAGTGGCCAGCGGCACACCGGGGAGCTGTTTTTT

clone_size: NA
d_call: TRBD2
j_call: TRBJ2-1
v_call: TRBV6-5
cdr3_aa: CASGRGGNEQFF
cdr3_nt: TGTGCCAGCGGCCGGGGGGGTAATGAGCAGTTCTTC

clone_size: NA
d_call: NA
j_call: TRBJ1-1
v_call: TRBV23-1
cdr3_aa: CASSRSQGIPPLMNTEAFF
cdr3_nt: TGCGCCAGCAGTCGATCGCAGGGTATCCCACCCCTGATGAACACTGAAGCTTTCTTT

clone_size: few
d_call: TRBD1
j_call: TRBJ1-4
v_call: TRBV15
cdr3_aa: CATSNYRGTNEKLFF
cdr3_nt: TGTGCCACCAGCAACTACAGGGGAACTAATGAAAAACTGTTTTTT

clone_size: few
d_call: TRBD2
j_call: TRBJ2-7
v_call: TRBV14
cdr3_aa: CASSRKLAGVAGMEQYF
cdr3_nt: TGTGCCAGCAGCCGTAAACTAGCGGGAGTGGCCGGGATGGAGCAGTACTTC

clone_size: NA
d_call: TRBD1
j_call: TRBJ2-5
v_call: TRBV18
cdr3_aa: CASSPQGAAETQYF
cdr3_nt: TGTGCCAGCTCACCACAGGGGGCGGCGGAGACCCAGTACTTC

clone_size: few
d_call: TRBD1
j_call: TRBJ1-5
v_call: TRBV30
cdr3_aa: CAWAARGDQPQHF
cdr3_nt: TGTGCCTGGGCAGCCAGGGGGGATCAGCCCCAGCATTTT

clone_size: NA
d_call: TRBD2
j_call: TRBJ2-5
v_call: TRBV10-3
cdr3_aa: CAISGVAGVQETQYF
cdr3_nt: TGTGCCATCAGCGGGGTAGCGGGGGTCCAAGAGACCCAGTACTTC

clone_size: few
d_call: TRBD2
j_call: TRBJ2-2
v_call: TRBV7-3
cdr3_aa: CASSLKAPRAGGYVGELFF
cdr3_nt: TGTGCCAGCAGCTTAAAGGCCCCCCGGGCGGGAGGCTATGTCGGGGAGCTGTTTTTT

clone_size: few
d_call: TRBD1
j_call: TRBJ2-1
v_call: TRBV7-8
cdr3_aa: CASSTGTATEQFF
cdr3_nt: TGTGCCAGCAGCACAGGGACAGCCACTGAGCAGTTCTTC

clone_size: many
d_call: TRBD1
j_call: TRBJ2-5
v_call: TRBV29-1
cdr3_aa: CSSGGVAETQYF
cdr3_nt: TGCAGCTCAGGGGGCGTAGCAGAGACCCAGTACTTC

clone_size: NA
d_call: TRBD2
j_call: TRBJ2-1
v_call: TRBV27
cdr3_aa: CASSFRGRLAVNEQFF
cdr3_nt: TGTGCCAGCAGTTTCCGGGGCAGACTAGCGGTCAATGAGCAGTTCTTC

clone_size: NA
d_call: TRBD1
j_call: TRBJ1-2
v_call: TRBV28
cdr3_aa: CASSQGGRGSYGYTF
cdr3_nt: TGTGCCAGCAGTCAAGGGGGCCGGGGGAGTTATGGCTACACCTTC

clone_size: NA
d_call: NA
j_call: TRBJ1-1
v_call: TRBV30
cdr3_aa: CAWTLNTEAFF
cdr3_nt: TGTGCCTGGACCTTAAACACTGAAGCTTTCTTT

clone_size: few
d_call: TRBD2
j_call: TRBJ2-1
v_call: TRBV7-8
cdr3_aa: CASSLGGSSNEQFF
cdr3_nt: TGTGCCAGCAGCTTAGGCGGGAGTTCGAATGAGCAGTTCTTC

clone_size: few
d_call: NA
j_call: TRBJ1-1
v_call: TRBV7-9
cdr3_aa: CASSFTGMGTEAFF
cdr3_nt: TGTGCCAGCAGCTTTACAGGGATGGGGACTGAAGCTTTCTTT

clone_size: few
d_call: TRBD1
j_call: TRBJ2-2
v_call: TRBV4-3
cdr3_aa: CASSQEGQDSTGDLFF
cdr3_nt: TGCGCCAGCAGCCAAGAAGGACAGGACAGCACCGGGGATCTGTTTTTT

clone_size: NA
d_call: NA
j_call: TRBJ2-7
v_call: TRBV18
cdr3_aa: CASSPQLIWDSGSSYEQYF
cdr3_nt: TGTGCCAGCTCACCACAATTAATATGGGACTCAGGGAGCTCCTACGAGCAGTACTTC

clone_size: NA
d_call: TRBD2
j_call: TRBJ2-7
v_call: TRBV4-1
cdr3_aa: CASSQGRASGNHEQYF
cdr3_nt: TGCGCCAGCAGCCAGGGGCGGGCTAGCGGGAACCACGAGCAGTACTTC

clone_size: few
d_call: TRBD2
j_call: TRBJ2-3
v_call: TRBV7-3
cdr3_aa: CASSLGTSGRMWVTDTQYF
cdr3_nt: TGTGCCAGCAGCTTAGGTACTAGCGGGAGAATGTGGGTCACAGATACGCAGTATTTT

clone_size: NA
d_call: TRBD1
j_call: TRBJ1-2
v_call: TRBV11-3
cdr3_aa: CASSLSSGGGYTF
cdr3_nt: TGTGCCAGCAGCTTATCGTCAGGGGGAGGCTACACCTTC

clone_size: NA
d_call: NA
j_call: TRBJ2-4
v_call: TRBV21-1
cdr3_aa: CASRIQFLKNIQYF
cdr3_nt: TGTGCCAGCAGGATACAGTTTCTTAAAAACATTCAGTACTTC

clone_size: NA
d_call: TRBD2
j_call: TRBJ2-2
v_call: TRBV29-1
cdr3_aa: CSAGLAGGANTGELFF
cdr3_nt: TGCAGCGCGGGACTAGCGGGAGGGGCGAACACCGGGGAGCTGTTTTTT

clone_size: few
d_call: NA
j_call: TRBJ1-2
v_call: TRBV7-9
cdr3_aa: CASSFIVANYGYTF
cdr3_nt: TGTGCCAGCAGCTTTATCGTAGCTAACTATGGCTACACCTTC

clone_size: NA
d_call: TRBD1
j_call: TRBJ2-2
v_call: TRBV5-8
cdr3_aa: CASSFRGRNTGELFF
cdr3_nt: TGTGCCAGCAGCTTCAGGGGGCGCAACACCGGGGAGCTGTTTTTT

clone_size: few
d_call: TRBD2
j_call: TRBJ2-5
v_call: TRBV4-3
cdr3_aa: CASSRRLAGGPVGETQYF
cdr3_nt: TGCGCCAGCAGCCGCCGACTAGCGGGAGGGCCGGTCGGCGAGACCCAGTACTTC

clone_size: NA
d_call: TRBD1
j_call: TRBJ1-2
v_call: TRBV18
cdr3_aa: CASSPGQGGGYTF
cdr3_nt: TGTGCCAGCTCACCAGGACAGGGAGGTGGCTACACCTTC

clone_size: NA
d_call: NA
j_call: TRBJ2-3
v_call: TRBV12-5
cdr3_aa: CASGLVLDTQYF
cdr3_nt: TGTGCTAGTGGTTTGGTACTAGATACGCAGTATTTT

clone_size: few
d_call: TRBD1
j_call: TRBJ2-7
v_call: TRBV7-2
cdr3_aa: CASSLRQGWDEQYF
cdr3_nt: TGTGCCAGCAGCCTAAGACAGGGTTGGGACGAGCAGTACTTC

clone_size: few
d_call: NA
j_call: TRBJ2-7
v_call: TRBV20-1
cdr3_aa: CSAQWSYEQYF
cdr3_nt: TGCAGTGCACAGTGGTCCTACGAGCAGTACTTC

clone_size: few
d_call: TRBD1
j_call: TRBJ1-4
v_call: TRBV29-1
cdr3_aa: CSVGRGYLGKLFF
cdr3_nt: TGCAGCGTTGGCAGGGGGTATCTTGGGAAACTGTTTTTT

clone_size: few
d_call: NA
j_call: TRBJ1-1
v_call: TRBV7-9
cdr3_aa: CASSQRWFYTEAFF
cdr3_nt: TGTGCCAGCAGCCAGCGGTGGTTTTACACTGAAGCTTTCTTT

clone_size: NA
d_call: TRBD2
j_call: TRBJ2-1
v_call: TRBV9
cdr3_aa: CASSPGLVIYNEQFF
cdr3_nt: TGTGCCAGCAGCCCCGGACTAGTCATCTACAATGAGCAGTTCTTC

clone_size: NA
d_call: NA
j_call: TRBJ1-1
v_call: TRBV5-1
cdr3_aa: CASSLGLGAGGNTEAFF
cdr3_nt: TGCGCCAGCAGCTTGGGACTCGGGGCCGGGGGAAACACTGAAGCTTTCTTT

clone_size: few
d_call: NA
j_call: TRBJ2-7
v_call: TRBV28
cdr3_aa: CASSLISGEQYF
cdr3_nt: TGTGCCAGCAGTTTAATTTCGGGAGAGCAGTACTTC

clone_size: NA
d_call: TRBD1
j_call: TRBJ1-2
v_call: TRBV10-3
cdr3_aa: CAISPRGQGQNYGYTF
cdr3_nt: TGTGCCATCAGTCCCCGAGGACAGGGCCAAAACTATGGCTACACCTTC

clone_size: NA
d_call: NA
j_call: TRBJ1-2
v_call: TRBV5-1
cdr3_aa: CASSLRDNLYGYTF
cdr3_nt: TGCGCCAGCAGCCTCAGGGACAACCTCTATGGCTACACCTTC

clone_size: NA
d_call: TRBD2
j_call: TRBJ2-3
v_call: TRBV5-1
cdr3_aa: CASSSLAGGGADTQYF
cdr3_nt: TGCGCCAGCAGCTCCTTAGCGGGAGGGGGGGCAGATACGCAGTATTTT